This T cell receptor (beta chain) was documented in a study of cytomegalovirus exposure and HLA in healthy donors. PCR employed 60 Vbeta and 13 Jbeta primers. Generated by immunoSEQ multiplex PCR, the TCRdb table keeps only in-frame clones and is missing some. This sample carries approximately 150,000 clones, approximately 9% of them seen once, and the ten largest clones take 1.8%. The sample holds a few counts of this clone. Its specificity is not known. Study outcomes and limitations: HLA-A and HLA-B allele assignments for most subjects were reportedly predicted accurately using TCR beta sequences.

The specimen sequenced was PBMCs. This TCR was sampled from a male donor in good health and CMV-seronegative.

The CDR3 spells CASSQERGTDTQYF. CDR3 coding DNA: TGCGCCAGCAGCCAAGAACGAGGCACAGATACGCAGTATTTT. The J gene is TRBJ2-3, the V gene TRBV4-1, with D hard to call. This CDR3 has 14 residues. V was pared by 0 bases and J by 1 base, with 5 bases between. The germline V gene has CDR1 MGHRA and CDR2 YSYEKL.